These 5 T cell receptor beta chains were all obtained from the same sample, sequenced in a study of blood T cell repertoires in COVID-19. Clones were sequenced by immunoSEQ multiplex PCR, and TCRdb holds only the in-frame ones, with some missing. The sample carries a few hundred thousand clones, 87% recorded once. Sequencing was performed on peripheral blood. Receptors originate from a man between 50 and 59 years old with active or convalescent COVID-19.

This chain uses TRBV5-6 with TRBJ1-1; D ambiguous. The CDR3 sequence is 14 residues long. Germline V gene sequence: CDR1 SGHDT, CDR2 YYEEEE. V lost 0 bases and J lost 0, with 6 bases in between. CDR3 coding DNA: TGTGCCAGCAGCTTGGGACTGATGAACACTGAAGCTTTCTTT. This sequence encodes CASSLGLMNTEAFF.

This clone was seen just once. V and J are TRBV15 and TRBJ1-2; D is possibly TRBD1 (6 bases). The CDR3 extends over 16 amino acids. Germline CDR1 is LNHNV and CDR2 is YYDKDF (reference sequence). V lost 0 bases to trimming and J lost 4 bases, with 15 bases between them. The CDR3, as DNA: TGTGCCACCAGCAGAGAAACGTTCGGGGGGGCCTATGGCTACACCTTC. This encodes CATSRETFGGAYGYTF.

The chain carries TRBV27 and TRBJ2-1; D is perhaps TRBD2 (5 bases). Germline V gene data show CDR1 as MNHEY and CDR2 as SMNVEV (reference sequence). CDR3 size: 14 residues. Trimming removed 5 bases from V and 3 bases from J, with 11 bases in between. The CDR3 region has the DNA TGTGCCAGCAGTCCGCACCGGGACTACAATGAGCAGTTCTTC. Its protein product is CASSPHRDYNEQFF.

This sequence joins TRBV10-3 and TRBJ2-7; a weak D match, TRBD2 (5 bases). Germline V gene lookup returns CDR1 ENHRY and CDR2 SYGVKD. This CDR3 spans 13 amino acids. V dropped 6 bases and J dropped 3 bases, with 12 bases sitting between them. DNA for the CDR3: TGTGCCATCAGCTCCTCTCGGGACTACGAGCAGTACTTC. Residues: CAISSSRDYEQYF.

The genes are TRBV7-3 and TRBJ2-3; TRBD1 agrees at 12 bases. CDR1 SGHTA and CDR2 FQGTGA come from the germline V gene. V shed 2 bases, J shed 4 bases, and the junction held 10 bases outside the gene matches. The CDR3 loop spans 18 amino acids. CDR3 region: CASSLGIGDRGLADTQYF. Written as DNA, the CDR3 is TGTGCCAGCAGCTTAGGGATTGGGGACAGGGGGCTGGCAGATACGCAGTATTTT. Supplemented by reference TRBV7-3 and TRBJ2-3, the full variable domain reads GAGVSQTPSNKVTEKGKYVELRCDPISGHTALYWYRQSLGQGPEFLIYFQGTGAADDSGLPNDRFFAVRPEGSVSTLKIQRTERGDSAVYLCASSLGIGDRGLADTQYFGPGTRLTVL.